Shown below are 17 T cell receptor beta chains from a single sample sequenced in a study of T-cell memory formation after mild COVID-19. TCRdb ran MiXCR on the 5' RACE reads and lists one entry per CDR3 protein. The sample includes about 430,000 distinct CDR3 sequences, 18% of them seen just once. The sequencing input was PBMCs or a T cell subset sorted from them (not recorded which). Every receptor here comes from a man between 18 and 35 years old who had mild COVID-19 (a few samples of this study predate the infection). Cell type and time point are not known.

The genes are TRBV29-1 and TRBJ2-5; 8 positions agree with TRBD2. Trimming removed 7 bases from V and 4 bases from J; junction bases left unmatched: 8. The CDR3 spans 13 residues. In germline, CDR1 is SQVTM, CDR2 ANQGSEA. In nucleotides, the CDR3 is TGCAGCGCCCCCTCGAGCGGGGGAGAGACCCAGTACTTC. Translation: CSAPSSGGETQYF.

This rearrangement joins TRBV24-1 to TRBJ1-5; D is undetermined. V was pared by 1 base and J by 0 bases, with 3 bases between. The CDR3 runs 14 residues. CDR1 KGHDR and CDR2 SFDVKD come from the germline V gene. Here the CDR3 DNA reads TGTGCCACCAGTGATTTCAGTAGCAATCAGCCCCAGCATTTT. Amino acids: CATSDFSSNQPQHF.

At least ten counts were recorded for this clonotype. The V call is TRBV5-1, the J call TRBJ2-2; 11 bases agree with TRBD1. The V gene's germline CDR1 is SGHRS and CDR2 YFSETQ. Trimming cost V 3 bases and J 6 bases; bases outside gene matches: 7. The CDR3 has 16 amino acids. Here the CDR3 reads CASSWRTGGESGELFF. The CDR3 DNA is TGCGCCAGCAGCTGGAGGACAGGGGGCGAATCCGGGGAGCTGTTTTTT.

This clonotype was observed at least ten times. This sequence joins TRBV7-9 and TRBJ2-7; the D call may be TRBD1 or TRBD2 (6 bases each). Germline CDR1 is SEHNR and CDR2 is FQNEAQ (reference sequence). V was cut by 5 bases and J by 0 bases, with 11 bases left in between. The CDR3 totals 14 residues. The chain's CDR3 is CASSRGDISYEQYF. In nucleotides, the CDR3 is TGTGCCAGCAGCCGCGGGGACATCTCCTACGAGCAGTACTTC.

This rearrangement joins TRBV12-3 or TRBV12-4 to TRBJ2-3; 9 nucleotides agree with TRBD2. The CDR3 has 15 residues. Trimming removed 5 bases from V and 2 bases from J; junction bases left unmatched: 5. CDR3 in amino acids: CASSPERGVTDTQYF. The CDR3 DNA reads as TGTGCCAGCAGTCCTGAGCGGGGGGTCACAGATACGCAGTATTTT.

This chain links TRBV11-1 with TRBJ1-6; D not certain. In germline, CDR1 is SGHAT, CDR2 FQDESV (reference sequence). V was shortened by 2 bases and J by 11 bases, with 10 bases between the two germline ends. The CDR3 is 13 amino acids. CDR3 sequence: CASSLMPSTPLHF. The DNA of the CDR3 is TGTGCCAGCAGCTTAATGCCCTCGACACCCCTCCACTTT.

The sample holds many counts of this clonotype. This rearrangement joins TRBV5-1 to TRBJ2-1; D not certain. This CDR3 is built from 15 residues. CDR1 and CDR2 (germline): SGHRS, YFSETQ. The germline V and J ends were trimmed by 2 bases and 0 bases, with 9 bases remaining between them. As DNA, the CDR3 is TGCGCCAGCAGCTTCCAGGACCTCTCCTACAATGAGCAGTTCTTC. Translating gives CASSFQDLSYNEQFF.

This clonotype was seen repeatedly, ten times or more. The chain has TRBV29-1 and TRBJ1-1, with a weak D call TRBD1 (6 bases). This CDR3 comprises 12 residues. V lost 6 bases and J lost 0, with 8 bases in between. Germline-derived CDR1 and CDR2 are SQVTM and ANQGSEA. The DNA for the CDR3 is TGCAGCGTAGGACAGATGAACACTGAAGCTTTCTTT. Translated, it gives CSVGQMNTEAFF.

V is TRBV7-6 and J is TRBJ2-7, with TRBD1 matching 7 bases. Germline V gene lookup returns CDR1 SGHVS and CDR2 FNYEAQ. This CDR3 comprises 13 residues. The junction had 8 bases not matched to a gene; V was cut back by 5 bases and J by 7 bases. In DNA, the CDR3 is TGTGCCAGCAGCGAGGACAGGAGCCGGGAGCAGTACTTC. Encoded protein: CASSEDRSREQYF.

The chain combines TRBV29-1 with TRBJ2-5; unclear D gene. The germline V and J ends were trimmed by 5 bases and 1 base, with 11 bases remaining between them. Germline CDR1 is SQVTM and CDR2 is ANQGSEA. The CDR3 extends over 13 amino acids. The CDR3 reads CSVRSNGQETQYF. CDR3 nucleotides: TGCAGCGTTAGAAGTAACGGCCAAGAGACCCAGTACTTC. The entire variable domain, with the rest obtained from reference TRBV29-1 and TRBJ2-5, is as follows: SAVISQKPSRDICQRGTSLTIQCQVDSQVTMMFWYRQQPGQSLTLIATANQGSEATYESGFVIDKFPISRPNLTFSTLTVSNMSPEDSSIYLCSVRSNGQETQYFGPGTRLLVL.

This clonotype was found a few times. The gene calls are TRBV10-2 and TRBJ1-1; D remains unclear. The CDR3 extends over 10 amino acids. The V end lost 6 bases, the J end lost 7 bases, and 6 bases lay between the germline ends. CDR1 is WSHSY, CDR2 SAAADI, per germline. Here the CDR3 DNA reads TGCGCCAGCAGCGACGGTGAAGCTTTCTTT. This encodes CASSDGEAFF.

The table lists this clonotype with a few counts. The CDR3 reads CASSQVWTEAFF. The CDR3 DNA reads TGTGCCAGCAGCCAAGTGTGGACTGAAGCTTTCTTT. V is TRBV14 and J is TRBJ1-1; D gene unclear. This CDR3 has 12 amino acids. Looked up from germline, CDR1 is SGHDN and CDR2 is FVKESK. Trimming took 1 base from V and 5 from J, leaving 5 bases between them.

This clonotype has only a few counts. The chain joins TRBV5-1 to TRBJ2-6, with D hard to call. The CDR3 covers 16 residues. Trimming took 4 bases from V and 0 from J, leaving 11 bases between them. Looked up from germline, CDR1 is SGHRS and CDR2 is YFSETQ. The CDR3 DNA reads TGCGCCAGCAGCCCCCTTTCAGCCTCTGGGGCCAACGTCCTGACTTTC. Translated, it gives CASSPLSASGANVLTF.

The CDR3 sequence is CASRTGDGTDTQYF. CDR3 bases: TGTGCCAGCAGGACGGGGGATGGGACAGATACGCAGTATTTT. This chain uses TRBV7-6 with TRBJ2-3; D perhaps matches TRBD2 (6 bases). Germline CDR1 reads SGHVS; CDR2 reads FNYEAQ. This CDR3 has 14 residues. V lost 6 bases and J lost 3, with 13 bases in between.

The chain is built from TRBV15 and TRBJ1-2, with D possibly TRBD1 on 5 matching bases. The CDR3 extends over 15 amino acids. V gave up 5 bases and J gave up 6 bases, with 19 bases separating them. The germline gives CDR1 LNHNV, CDR2 YYDKDF (reference sequence). The CDR3 region is CATSGGTSAADGYTF. The CDR3 region has the DNA TGTGCCACCAGCGGGGGGACCTCGGCCGCAGATGGCTACACCTTC.

This clonotype was detected only a few times. The chain carries TRBV4-1 and TRBJ2-3, with D possibly being TRBD2 (5 bases). The V and J ends lost 0 bases and 2 bases respectively, with 12 bases between them. Germline V gene lookup returns CDR1 MGHRA and CDR2 YSYEKL. The CDR3 covers 16 residues. The CDR3 coding sequence is TGCGCCAGCAGCCAAGAATACGGGGTTGACACAGATACGCAGTATTTT. Translated: CASSQEYGVDTDTQYF.

The CDR3 bases are TGCGCCAGCAGGGGCCCGGGGCAATACGAGCAGTACTTC. It yields the protein CASRGPGQYEQYF. This sequence joins TRBV5-1 and TRBJ2-7; perhaps D is TRBD1 or TRBD2 (5 bases each). The germline gives CDR1 SGHRS, CDR2 YFSETQ. This CDR3 comprises 13 residues. The V gene lost 5 bases and the J gene lost 4 bases, with 13 bases spanning the gap.